The present entry profiles one T cell receptor (beta chain) with its context. These data come from a study of T cells expressing NK-cell markers. Turning to the study itself: It was from sorted CD3+CD56+NKG2C+, CD3+CD56+NKG2C- and CD3+CD56-NKG2C+ T cells that TCR beta repertoires came.

Germline V gene sequence: CDR1 LGHDT, CDR2 YNNKEL (reference sequence). The CDR3 is 15 amino acids. 5'RACE template switching built TCR beta cDNA with unique molecular identifiers. TCRdb re-called the 5' RACE reads and shows each CDR3 protein once, DNA omitted. This sample's clone table lists about 380,000 distinct CDR3 sequences. The receptor comes from a man aged 18 to 69 in good health. The rearrangement joins TRBV3-1 to TRBJ2-1; TCRdb names TRBD1, which stays unverified in the absence of DNA. Sequencing was carried out using blood T cells: a sorted CD56 or NKG2C T cell subset, CD4+ or CD8+ T cells, or bulk PBMC T cells (not recorded which). The CDR3 sequence: CASSPTGNMYNEQFF.